This TCR beta chain was sequenced for a study of cytomegalovirus exposure and HLA in healthy donors. The study's findings and limits: A later analysis by the authors found several of the most significant clusters apparently linked to common viral pathogens.

A note on this clone: Its matching antigen is unknown.

The PCR had 60 Vbeta and 13 Jbeta primers. Assay: immunoSEQ multiplex PCR; the TCRdb copy retains only in-frame clones and omits some. The sample shows about 190,000 clones, approximately 79% of them seen only once. This CDR3 contains 16 residues. The J segment lost 4 bases and the V segment lost 2 bases, leaving 7 bases of the junction unmatched. CDR1 is SGHRS, CDR2 YFSETQ, per germline. The clonotype originates from a young woman in good health and CMV-seronegative. The sequencing input was PBMCs. The chain has TRBV5-1 and TRBJ2-2; 8 nucleotides line up with TRBD2. CDR3 sequence reads: CASSLPGTSSTGELFF. The CDR3 DNA follows: TGCGCCAGCAGCTTACCCGGGACTAGTAGCACCGGGGAGCTGTTTTTT.